This T cell receptor (beta chain) was sequenced for a study of CD8 T cells in ankylosing spondylitis. Each CDR3 protein gets one entry after TCRdb re-called the 5' RACE reads with MiXCR. Of under 150,000 distinct CDR3 sequences listed, around 9% are singletons. The CDR3 sequence is 16 residues long. Germline CDR1 is SEHNR and CDR2 is FQNEAQ (reference sequence). J lost 4 bases, V lost 1 base, and 7 bases had no gene match. Turning to this clonotype: Its target is not known.

Overall study findings and caveats: Seemingly characteristic of ankylosing spondylitis blood was a TCR beta motif consisting of about 8 highly homologous variants. Previously reported in reactive arthritis synovial fluid and blood were some of the motif variants. Clones linked to disease were reported to show significant enrichment in matched ankylosing spondylitis synovial fluid. Clones that were linked to disease were CD8+ and were relatively rare in peripheral blood.

The sequenced sample was blood, either unsorted or a sorted T cell fraction (not recorded which). V is TRBV7-9 and J is TRBJ2-7; 10 bases are shared with TRBD2. This sequence originates from a male donor with ankylosing spondylitis or in good health (not recorded which). The CDR3 is CASSLDFGLAEYEQYF. The CDR3 bases are TGTGCCAGCAGCTTAGATTTCGGACTAGCGGAATACGAGCAGTACTTC. The variable domain in full, with the rest retrieved from reference TRBV7-9 and TRBJ2-7, is DTGVSQNPRHKITKRGQNVTFRCDPISEHNRLYWYRQTLGQGPEFLTYFQNEAQLEKSRLLSDRFSAERPKGSFSTLEIQRTEQGDSAMYLCASSLDFGLAEYEQYFGPGTRLTVT.